The 25 T cell receptor beta chains below come from one sample, sequenced in a study of cytomegalovirus exposure and HLA in healthy donors. It was with 60 Vbeta and 13 Jbeta primers that the PCR ran. TCRdb's table, derived via immunoSEQ multiplex PCR, lists solely in-frame clones and lacks some. The data show 100,000 to 120,000 clones, around 85% seen once. Sequenced: PBMCs. The receptors come from a man aged 35-49 years in good health and CMV-seronegative.

This sequence joins TRBV19 and TRBJ1-6; tentative D call: TRBD1 (6 bases). The CDR3 spans 14 residues. Per the germline V gene, CDR1 is LNHDA and CDR2 is SQIVND (reference sequence). V was clipped by 7 bases and J by 7 bases, with 14 bases between them. The chain's CDR3 is CASKTRTANSPLHF. In DNA form, the CDR3 reads TGTGCCAGTAAGACCAGGACAGCCAATTCACCCCTCCACTTT.

The chain links TRBV28 to TRBJ1-1, with D possibly matching TRBD1 (5 bases). The CDR3 consists of 16 residues. Deletions cut 5 bases from V and 4 bases from J, with 20 bases between. Germline CDR1 is MDHEN and CDR2 is SYDVKM. In DNA, the CDR3 is TGTGCCAGCAGTCAATCGTCGGACACTTGGAGCACTGAAGCTTTCTTT. Translated, it gives CASSQSSDTWSTEAFF.

The rearrangement uses TRBV30 and TRBJ2-1; 7 bases are a match to TRBD1. Germline V CDR1 and CDR2: GTSNPN, SVGIG (reference sequence). There are 12 residues in the CDR3. The ends lost 7 bases at V and 6 bases at J; junction bases unmatched: 6. The CDR3 bases are TGTGCCTCTAAGACAGGGCGCAATGAGCAGTTCTTC. Amino acids: CASKTGRNEQFF.

This chain links TRBV5-4 with TRBJ2-4; maybe TRBD2 (6 bases). Germline assignment: CDR1 SGHNT and CDR2 YYREEE (reference sequence). This CDR3 spans 14 amino acids. With 4 bases removed from V and 5 bases from J, the gap between germline ends came to 13 bases. The CDR3 nucleotides are TGTGCCAGCAGCCCAAAGGGCGGGGAAAACATTCAGTACTTC. It codes for CASSPKGGENIQYF.

This chain connects TRBV2 to TRBJ1-4; D perhaps matches TRBD1 (6 bases). Trimming shortened V by 6 bases and J by 3 bases, and 14 bases separated the two germline ends. The CDR3 has 15 residues. Germline CDR1 is SNHLY and CDR2 is FYNNEI. CDR3 residues: CASSATGLANEKLFF. In DNA form, the CDR3 reads TGTGCCAGCAGCGCTACAGGGTTGGCTAATGAAAAACTGTTTTTT.

This chain connects TRBV5-1 to TRBJ1-4; TRBD1 matches at 8 bases. This CDR3 is 15 amino acids long. V lost 3 bases to trimming and J lost 1 base; unmatched junction nucleotides: 2. In germline, CDR1 is SGHRS, CDR2 YFSETQ. CDR3 sequence (DNA): TGCGCCAGCAGCTCACAGGGGGAAACTAATGAAAAACTGTTTTTT. Its translation: CASSSQGETNEKLFF.

This chain links TRBV6-1 with TRBJ2-5, with D uncertain. The germline CDR1 and CDR2 sequences are MNHNS and SASEGT. V was cut by 10 bases and J by 5 bases, with 5 bases left in between. The CDR3 covers 9 residues. CDR3 sequence: CATRETQYF. Here the CDR3 DNA reads TGTGCCACGAGGGAGACCCAGTACTTC.

This chain links TRBV6-4 with TRBJ1-1; the match to TRBD1 covers 7 bases. Germline V CDR1 and CDR2: MRHNA, SNTAGT. The CDR3 runs 13 residues. Losses at the gene ends were 6 bases for V and 4 bases for J; bases not matched to a gene: 5. CDR3 loop: CASSSQGPTEAFF. The CDR3 region has the DNA TGTGCCAGCAGCTCACAGGGGCCCACTGAAGCTTTCTTT.

The J gene is TRBJ2-2, the V gene TRBV7-2; perhaps TRBD2 as D (6 bases). Trimming left V 4 bases short and J 1 base short, with 13 bases between. The length of the CDR3 is 16 residues. Germline lookup yields CDR1 SGHTA and CDR2 FQGNSA. The CDR3 nucleotides read TGTGCCAGCAGCTGGAGGGGTGGGGGGAACACCGGGGAGCTGTTTTTT. Translated: CASSWRGGGNTGELFF.

The chain is built from TRBV7-8 and TRBJ1-1; possibly TRBD1 for D (5 bases). The V and J ends lost 3 bases and 3 bases respectively, with 8 bases between them. This CDR3 spans 13 amino acids. Per the germline V gene, CDR1 is SGHVS and CDR2 is FQNEAQ. Here the CDR3 DNA reads TGTGCCAGCAGCTTGGCAGGGTACACTGAAGCTTTCTTT. This encodes CASSLAGYTEAFF.

This sequence joins TRBV5-5 and TRBJ1-5; 7 bases map to TRBD1. Per germline, CDR1 SGHKS and CDR2 YYEKEE (reference sequence). V was pared by 5 bases and J by 3 bases, with 11 bases of the junction left unmatched. The CDR3 runs 16 residues. The DNA of the CDR3 is TGTGCCAGCAGTACAACCCCGCAGGGGGTCAATCAGCCCCAGCATTTT. Protein product: CASSTTPQGVNQPQHF.

This clone was observed once. Here the CDR3 reads CASSWGLQGYEQYF. The CDR3 DNA follows: TGTGCCAGCAGCTGGGGCCTCCAGGGCTACGAGCAGTACTTC. The V gene is TRBV7-8, the J gene TRBJ2-7, with a possible D match to TRBD1 (5 bases). This CDR3 comprises 14 residues. Per the germline V gene, CDR1 is SGHVS and CDR2 is FQNEAQ. V lost 4 bases and J 3 bases, leaving 13 bases between the germline ends.

The J gene is TRBJ1-2, the V gene TRBV18, with TRBD1 matching over 8 bases. The CDR3 runs to 14 residues. Germline V gives CDR1 KGHSH, CDR2 LQKENI. V lost 4 bases to trimming and J lost 4 bases; unmatched junction nucleotides: 5. CDR3 bases: TGTGCCAGCTCACTAGGGGACAGGAGCTATGGCTACACCTTC. This sequence encodes CASSLGDRSYGYTF.

The DNA of the CDR3 is TGTGCCAGCAGTGAAGCGCTGGGGGGTACAACCGGGGAGCTGTTTTTT. The encoded protein is CASSEALGGTTGELFF. This chain connects TRBV6-1 to TRBJ2-2; D may be TRBD2 (6 bases). The ends were cut back, 0 bases at V and 5 bases at J, with 13 bases in the middle. CDR3 length: 16 residues. Germline V CDR1 and CDR2: MNHNS, SASEGT.

This chain joins TRBV5-1 and TRBJ1-1, with 9 positions matching TRBD1. Germline lookup yields CDR1 SGHRS and CDR2 YFSETQ. CDR3 length equals 14 residues. Trimming at V came to 5 bases and at J to 4 bases, leaving 6 bases not matched to a gene. CDR3: CASREQGASTEAFF. The CDR3 DNA is TGCGCCAGCAGGGAACAGGGGGCGTCCACTGAAGCTTTCTTT.

In DNA, the CDR3 is TGTGCCAGCAGCTTTAACAGGGCTGTTGGCTACACCTTC. It yields the protein CASSFNRAVGYTF. The V call is TRBV5-5, the J call TRBJ1-2, with D possibly being TRBD1 (6 bases). The germline gives CDR1 SGHKS, CDR2 YYEKEE (reference sequence). Deletions cut 2 bases from V and 7 bases from J, with 12 bases between. CDR3 length: 13 amino acids.

This sequence joins TRBV2 and TRBJ2-6; D might be TRBD1 (6 bases). V lost 8 bases to trimming and J lost 0 bases, with 14 bases between them. CDR1 is SNHLY, CDR2 FYNNEI, per germline. This CDR3 is built from 16 residues. The CDR3 region has the DNA TGTGCCAGCTCTGGACAGTCGGTCTCTGGGGCCAACGTCCTGACTTTC. As protein: CASSGQSVSGANVLTF.

This sequence joins TRBV27 and TRBJ1-5; D may be TRBD1 (5 bases). The CDR3 totals 14 residues. Per germline, CDR1 MNHEY and CDR2 SMNVEV (reference sequence). Trimming removed 4 bases from V and 4 bases from J, with 11 bases in between. The CDR3 protein is CASSSDSLNQPQHF. CDR3 in DNA: TGTGCCAGCAGTTCCGACAGCCTGAATCAGCCCCAGCATTTT.

The V and J genes are TRBV4-3 and TRBJ1-2; unclear D gene. The germline CDR1 and CDR2 sequences are LGHNA and YSLEER. The CDR3 sequence is 15 residues long. The germline V and J ends were trimmed by 0 bases and 8 bases, with 16 bases remaining between them. The CDR3 sequence is CASSQDKGAGGGYTF. The CDR3 DNA reads TGCGCCAGCAGCCAAGATAAGGGAGCGGGAGGAGGCTACACCTTC.

The V gene is TRBV5-5, the J gene TRBJ1-3, with D maybe TRBD1 (5 bases). V lost 5 bases, J lost 4 bases, and 10 bases lay in between. Germline V gene sequence: CDR1 SGHKS, CDR2 YYEKEE (reference sequence). The CDR3 sequence is 13 residues long. The CDR3 is CASRQGAGNTIYF. As DNA, the CDR3 is TGTGCCAGCAGGCAAGGGGCGGGAAACACCATATATTTT.

This chain links TRBV10-2 with TRBJ1-1; 7 bases agree with TRBD1. The trim removed 8 bases at V and 0 bases at J, leaving 3 bases unmatched. Germline lookup yields CDR1 WSHSY and CDR2 SAAADI. The CDR3 extends over 13 amino acids. CDR3 nucleotides: TGCGCCAGCGGACAGGATATGAACACTGAAGCTTTCTTT. Translating gives CASGQDMNTEAFF.

A word on this clone: Mismatch with germline at one junction end may stem from a read error. The rearrangement uses TRBV2 and TRBJ2-6; 7 bases are shared with TRBD1. The germline CDR1 and CDR2 sequences are SNHLY and FYNNEI. This CDR3 has 14 residues. This CDR3 is CASRDRPGANVLTF. The CDR3 DNA reads TGTGCCAGCAGGGACAGGCCTGGAGCCAACGTCCTGACTTTC.

The chain is built from TRBV27 and TRBJ1-1; a possible D gene is TRBD1 (6 bases). V was pared by 2 bases and J by 1 base, with 11 bases between. CDR1 is MNHEY and CDR2 is SMNVEV in the germline V gene (reference sequence). The CDR3 sequence is 15 residues long. CDR3 amino acids: CASSLMGHGNTEAFF. Here the CDR3 DNA reads TGTGCCAGCAGTTTAATGGGACACGGGAACACTGAAGCTTTCTTT.

This chain joins TRBV30 and TRBJ2-7; no reliable D call. CDR1 and CDR2 (germline): GTSNPN, SVGIG (reference sequence). V was trimmed by 2 bases and J by 2 bases, leaving 16 bases between them. The CDR3 runs to 15 residues. The CDR3 loop is CAWSTQGQAAYEQYF. The DNA for the CDR3 is TGTGCCTGGAGTACCCAAGGTCAGGCTGCCTACGAGCAGTACTTC.

This chain uses TRBV28 with TRBJ1-6; possible D gene TRBD1, 6 bases. CDR3 length: 16 amino acids. Germline V gene lookup returns CDR1 MDHEN and CDR2 SYDVKM. The V end lost 4 bases, the J end lost 7 bases, and 17 bases lay between the germline ends. The CDR3: CASSSPRGQRNSPLHF. In nucleotides, the CDR3 is TGTGCCAGCAGTTCCCCCCGAGGACAGAGAAATTCACCCCTCCACTTT. The whole variable domain, filled in from reference TRBV28 and TRBJ1-6, reads DVKVTQSSRYLVKRTGEKVFLECVQDMDHENMFWYRQDPGLGLRLIYFSYDVKMKEKGDIPEGYSVSREKKERFSLILESASTNQTSMYLCASSSPRGQRNSPLHFGNGTRLTVT.